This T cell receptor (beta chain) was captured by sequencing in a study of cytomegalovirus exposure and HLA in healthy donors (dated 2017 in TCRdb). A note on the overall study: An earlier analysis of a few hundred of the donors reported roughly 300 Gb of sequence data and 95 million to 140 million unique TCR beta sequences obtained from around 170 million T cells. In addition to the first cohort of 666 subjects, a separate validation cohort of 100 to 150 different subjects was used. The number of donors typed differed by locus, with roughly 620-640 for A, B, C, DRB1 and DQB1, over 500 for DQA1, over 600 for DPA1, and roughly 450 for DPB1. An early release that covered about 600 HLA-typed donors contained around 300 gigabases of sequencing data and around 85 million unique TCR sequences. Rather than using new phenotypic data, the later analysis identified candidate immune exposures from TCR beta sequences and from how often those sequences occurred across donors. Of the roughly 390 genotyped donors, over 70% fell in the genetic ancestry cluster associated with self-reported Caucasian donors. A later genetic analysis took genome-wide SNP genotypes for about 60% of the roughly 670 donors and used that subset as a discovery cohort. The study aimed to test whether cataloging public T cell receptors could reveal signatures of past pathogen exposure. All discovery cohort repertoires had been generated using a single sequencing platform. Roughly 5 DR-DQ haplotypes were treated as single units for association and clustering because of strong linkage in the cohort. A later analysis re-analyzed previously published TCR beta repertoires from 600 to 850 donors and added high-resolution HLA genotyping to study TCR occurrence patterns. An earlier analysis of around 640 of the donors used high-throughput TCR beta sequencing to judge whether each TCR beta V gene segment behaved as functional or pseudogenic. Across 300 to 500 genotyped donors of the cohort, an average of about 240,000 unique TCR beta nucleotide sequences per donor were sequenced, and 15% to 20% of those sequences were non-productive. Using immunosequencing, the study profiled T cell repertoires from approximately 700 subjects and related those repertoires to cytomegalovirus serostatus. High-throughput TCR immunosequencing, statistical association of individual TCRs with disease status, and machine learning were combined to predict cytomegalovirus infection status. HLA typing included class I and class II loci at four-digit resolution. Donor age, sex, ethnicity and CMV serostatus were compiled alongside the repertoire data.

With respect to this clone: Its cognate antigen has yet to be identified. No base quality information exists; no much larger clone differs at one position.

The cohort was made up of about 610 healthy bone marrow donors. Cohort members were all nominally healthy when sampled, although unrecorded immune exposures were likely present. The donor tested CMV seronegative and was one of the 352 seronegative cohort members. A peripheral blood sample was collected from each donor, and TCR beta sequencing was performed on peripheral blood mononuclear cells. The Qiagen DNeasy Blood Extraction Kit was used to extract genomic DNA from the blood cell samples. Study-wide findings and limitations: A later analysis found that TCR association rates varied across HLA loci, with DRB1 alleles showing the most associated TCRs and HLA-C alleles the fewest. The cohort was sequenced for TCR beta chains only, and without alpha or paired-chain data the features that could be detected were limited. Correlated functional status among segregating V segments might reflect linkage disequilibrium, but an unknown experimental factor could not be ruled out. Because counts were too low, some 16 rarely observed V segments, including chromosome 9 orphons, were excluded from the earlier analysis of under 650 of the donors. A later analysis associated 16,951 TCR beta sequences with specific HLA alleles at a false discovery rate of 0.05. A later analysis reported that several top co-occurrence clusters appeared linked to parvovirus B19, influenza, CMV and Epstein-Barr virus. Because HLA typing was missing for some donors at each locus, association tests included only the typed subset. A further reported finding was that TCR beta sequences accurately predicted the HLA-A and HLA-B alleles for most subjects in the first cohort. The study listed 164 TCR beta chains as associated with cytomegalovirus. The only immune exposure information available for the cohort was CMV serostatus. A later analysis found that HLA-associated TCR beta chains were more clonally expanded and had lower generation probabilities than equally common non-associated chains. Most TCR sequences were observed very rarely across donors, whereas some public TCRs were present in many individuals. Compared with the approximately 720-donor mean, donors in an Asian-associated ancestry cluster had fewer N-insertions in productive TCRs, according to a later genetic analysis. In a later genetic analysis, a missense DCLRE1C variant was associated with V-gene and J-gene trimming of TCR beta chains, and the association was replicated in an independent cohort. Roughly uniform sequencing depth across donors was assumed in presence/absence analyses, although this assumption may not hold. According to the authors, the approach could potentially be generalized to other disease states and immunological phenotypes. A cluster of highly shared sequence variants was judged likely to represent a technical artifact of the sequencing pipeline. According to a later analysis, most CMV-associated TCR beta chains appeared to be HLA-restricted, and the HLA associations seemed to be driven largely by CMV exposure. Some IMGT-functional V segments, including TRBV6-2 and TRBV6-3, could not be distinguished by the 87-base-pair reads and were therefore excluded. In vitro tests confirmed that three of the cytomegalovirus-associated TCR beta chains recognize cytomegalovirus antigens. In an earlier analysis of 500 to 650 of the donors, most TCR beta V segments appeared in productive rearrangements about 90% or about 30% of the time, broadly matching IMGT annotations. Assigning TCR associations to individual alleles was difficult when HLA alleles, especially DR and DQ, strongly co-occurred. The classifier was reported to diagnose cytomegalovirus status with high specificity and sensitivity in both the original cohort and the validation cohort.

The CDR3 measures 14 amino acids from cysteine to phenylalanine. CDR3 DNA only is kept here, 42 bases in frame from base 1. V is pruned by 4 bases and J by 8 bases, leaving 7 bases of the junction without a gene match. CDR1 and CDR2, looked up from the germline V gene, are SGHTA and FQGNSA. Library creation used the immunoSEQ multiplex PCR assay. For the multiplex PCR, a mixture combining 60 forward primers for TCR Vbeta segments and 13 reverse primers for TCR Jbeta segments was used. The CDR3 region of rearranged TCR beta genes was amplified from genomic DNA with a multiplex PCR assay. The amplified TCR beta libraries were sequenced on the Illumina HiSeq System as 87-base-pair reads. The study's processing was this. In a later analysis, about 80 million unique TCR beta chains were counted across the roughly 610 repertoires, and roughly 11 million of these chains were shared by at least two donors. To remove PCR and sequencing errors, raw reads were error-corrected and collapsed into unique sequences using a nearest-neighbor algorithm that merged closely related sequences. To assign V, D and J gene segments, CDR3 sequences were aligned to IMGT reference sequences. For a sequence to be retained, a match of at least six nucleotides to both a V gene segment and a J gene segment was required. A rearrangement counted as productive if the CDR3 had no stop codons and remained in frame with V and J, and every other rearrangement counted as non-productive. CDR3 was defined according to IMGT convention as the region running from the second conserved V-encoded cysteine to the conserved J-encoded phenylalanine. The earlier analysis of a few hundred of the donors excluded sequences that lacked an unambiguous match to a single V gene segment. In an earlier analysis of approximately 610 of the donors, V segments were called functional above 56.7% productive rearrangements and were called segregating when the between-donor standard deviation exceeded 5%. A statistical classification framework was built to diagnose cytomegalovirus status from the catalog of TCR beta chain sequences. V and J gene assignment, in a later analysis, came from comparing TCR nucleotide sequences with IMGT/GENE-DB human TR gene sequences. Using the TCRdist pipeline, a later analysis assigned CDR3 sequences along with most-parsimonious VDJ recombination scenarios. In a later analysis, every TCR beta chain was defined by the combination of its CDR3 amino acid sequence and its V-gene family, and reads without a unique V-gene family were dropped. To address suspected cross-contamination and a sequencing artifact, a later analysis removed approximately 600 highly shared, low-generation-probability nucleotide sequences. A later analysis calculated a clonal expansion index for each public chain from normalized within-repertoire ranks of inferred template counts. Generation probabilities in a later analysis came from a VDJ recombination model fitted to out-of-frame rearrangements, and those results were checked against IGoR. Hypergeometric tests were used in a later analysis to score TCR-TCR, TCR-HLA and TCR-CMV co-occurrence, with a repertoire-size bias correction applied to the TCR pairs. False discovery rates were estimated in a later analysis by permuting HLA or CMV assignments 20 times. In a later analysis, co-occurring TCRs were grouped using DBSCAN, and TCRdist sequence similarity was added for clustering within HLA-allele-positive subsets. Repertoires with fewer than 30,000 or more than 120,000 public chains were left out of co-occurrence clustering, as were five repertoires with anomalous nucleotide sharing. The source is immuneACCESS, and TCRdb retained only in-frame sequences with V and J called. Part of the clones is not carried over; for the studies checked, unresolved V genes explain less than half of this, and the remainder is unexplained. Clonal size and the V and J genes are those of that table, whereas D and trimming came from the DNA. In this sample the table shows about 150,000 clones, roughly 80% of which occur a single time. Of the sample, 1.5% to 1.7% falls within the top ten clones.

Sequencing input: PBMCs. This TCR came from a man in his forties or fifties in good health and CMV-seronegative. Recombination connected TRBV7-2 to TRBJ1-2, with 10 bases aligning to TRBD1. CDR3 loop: CASSWTGGARGYTF. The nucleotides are TGTGCCAGCAGCTGGACAGGGGGTGCGCGGGGCTACACCTTC.